Following are 3 T cell receptor beta chains from one sample sequenced in a study of CD8 T cells in ankylosing spondylitis. Whole-study results and caveats: Characteristic of ankylosing spondylitis blood, it appeared, was a TCR beta motif comprising roughly 8 highly homologous variants.

TCRdb re-called the 5' RACE reads through MiXCR, storing one row per CDR3 protein. Among roughly 470,000 distinct CDR3 sequences, roughly 27% were seen once, and the ten largest hold under 0.9%. Their target antigens are unknown. Sequencing input: blood, either unsorted or a sorted T cell fraction (not recorded which). The receptors originated from a male donor with ankylosing spondylitis.

The J gene is TRBJ2-7, the V gene TRBV6-7, with 12 bases lining up with TRBD2. TRBV6-7 is noted as an ORF with a role that remains uncertain. Trimming cost V 4 bases and J 2 bases; bases outside gene matches: 6. The CDR3 spans 16 residues. Written as DNA, the CDR3 is TGTGCCAGCAGTTGCCTAGCGGGAGGGCCTACCTACGAGCAGTACTTC. It encodes CASSCLAGGPTYEQYF.

The V gene is TRBV5-1, the J gene TRBJ2-5; a weak D match, TRBD1 (5 bases). There are 15 residues in the CDR3. The germline gives CDR1 SGHRS, CDR2 YFSETQ. V lost 4 bases and J 5 bases, leaving 18 bases between the germline ends. The CDR3 DNA is TGCGCCAGCAGCCCGGAACGTCCGCAGGGCGAGACCCAGTACTTC. It yields the protein CASSPERPQGETQYF.

The chain has TRBV7-2 and TRBJ2-5; D ambiguous. Deletions cut 2 bases from V and 5 bases from J, with 3 bases between. Germline CDR1 reads SGHTA; CDR2 reads FQGNSA. The CDR3 runs to 11 residues. CDR3 DNA: TGTGCCAGCAGCTTATTCGAGACCCAGTACTTC. Residues: CASSLFETQYF.